This TCR beta chain was identified in a study of identical twins. TCRdb processed the 5' RACE reads anew with MiXCR; each CDR3 protein has one entry. Of 500,000 to 600,000 distinct CDR3 sequences listed, 20% to 25% were seen once; the top ten hold 0.91%. The V gene lost 3 bases and the J gene lost 6 bases, with 9 bases spanning the gap. CDR1 KGHSH and CDR2 LQKENI come from the germline V gene. The CDR3 runs to 12 residues. These same data were also listed under a study on T cells expressing NK-cell markers.

The V and J genes are TRBV18 and TRBJ2-7; tentatively, D is TRBD1 (5 bases). This sequence originates from a woman under 30 in good health. Sequencing input: CD4+ T cells sorted from blood. CDR3: CASSPQQGEQYF. The CDR3 coding sequence is TGTGCCAGCTCACCTCAGCAGGGCGAGCAGTACTTC.